Here is one TCR beta chain with its context. The antigen is not known. TCRdb keeps only in-frame clones here, not all; method: immunoSEQ multiplex PCR. The sample records about 170,000 clones, roughly nine tenths being singletons. This specimen comes from a study of cytomegalovirus exposure and HLA in healthy donors. Study findings and constraints: Specificity of three CMV-associated chains for CMV antigens was verified in vitro.

This sequence originates from a man aged 18 to 30 in good health and CMV-seropositive. Sequenced material: PBMCs.

CDR3 nucleotides: TGTGCCAGCAGCGACAGGGGAGATACGCAGTATTTT. It specifies CASSDRGDTQYF. This chain connects TRBV7-3 to TRBJ2-3, with 8 positions matching TRBD1. The length of the CDR3 is 12 residues. CDR1 is SGHTA and CDR2 is FQGTGA in the germline V gene. V shed 5 bases and J 5 bases; nucleotides not matched to a gene: 0. The full variable domain, its missing parts supplied by reference TRBV7-3 and TRBJ2-3, is GAGVSQTPSNKVTEKGKYVELRCDPISGHTALYWYRQSLGQGPEFLIYFQGTGAADDSGLPNDRFFAVRPEGSVSTLKIQRTERGDSAVYLCASSDRGDTQYFGPGTRLTVL.